This T cell receptor beta chain was captured by sequencing in a study of blood T cell repertoires in COVID-19. As for the study in general: Samples representing acute and convalescent COVID-19 were sourced from the United States, Italy and Spain.

TCRdb's table, derived via immunoSEQ multiplex PCR, lists solely in-frame clones and lacks some. The sample holds approximately 240,000 clones, around 85% seen once. Germline CDR1 is MGHDK and CDR2 is SYGVNS. The CDR3 covers 15 residues. V shed 0 bases and J 4 bases; nucleotides not matched to a gene: 5. The sequence derives from a woman between 40 and 50 years old with active or convalescent COVID-19. V gene TRBV25-1 combines with J gene TRBJ1-1; 7 nucleotides agree with TRBD1. The sample comprised peripheral blood. CDR3 region: CASSEYAGGGTEAFF. CDR3 DNA sequence: TGTGCCAGCAGTGAATACGCAGGGGGAGGCACTGAAGCTTTCTTT.